This TCR beta chain originates from a study of vaccination and CD4 T cells after COVID-19 (dated by TCRdb to between 2022 and 2023). Some background on the complete study: Convalescent patients had a positive SARS-CoV-2 result on nasal swab PCR, and of these patients, fewer than ten had mild disease and one had severe disease. The convalescent cohort included six males and four females, with two Hispanic individuals, seven Caucasians, two Asians and one multiracial person. Two doses of either the Pfizer-BioNTech BNT162b2 vaccine (n=8) or the Moderna mRNA-1273 vaccine (n=2) were administered to participants. Post-COVID blood samples were collected from convalescent patients a median of approximately 93 days after diagnosis, with a range of about 30 to 161 days. Post-vaccine blood samples were obtained a median of roughly 75 days after the second vaccine dose, with a range of about 13 to 241 days. For stimulating the cultures, overlapping spike peptide pools were used, derived from SARS-CoV-2 as well as from the common cold coronaviruses HCoV-NL63, HCoV-OC43 and HCoV-229E. As controls, cultures received a CEFX viral epitope pool (the positive control), an HIV-1 Nef peptide pool (the negative control), or no peptide at all. In over 8 COVID-19 convalescent patients and 4 infection-naive healthy vaccine recipients, the spike-specific CD4+ TCR repertoire before mRNA vaccination was compared with the repertoire after mRNA vaccination. General findings and caveats noted by the study authors: The number of convalescent patients in the study was relatively small, and the study did not examine early timepoints following natural infection. The median count of SARS-CoV-2-reactive clonotypes went up from 20 to 25 after infection to 35 to 40 after vaccination, although the change was not significant. In convalescent patients, a median 86.3% of post-vaccine SARS-CoV-2-reactive clones were detected only after vaccination, suggesting vaccine-specific priming. Nearly all vaccine-specific clones in convalescent patients (304 of 307) were mono-reactive for SARS-CoV-2 spike rather than cross-reactive with common cold coronaviruses.

The library was obtained by PCR. DNA from cultured CD4+ T cells underwent TCR sequencing with the Oncomine TCR Beta short-read assay at the Johns Hopkins FTIC core. Genomic DNA was extracted from the cultured CD4+ T cells with the QIAamp micro DNA kit. Oncomine TCR Beta libraries from cultured CD4+ T cells were pooled with unique dual indexes and sequenced on an Illumina iSeq 100. The study's processing was this. Non-productive sequences were filtered out, and CDR3s that did not start with C, did not end with F or W, or were shorter than 7 amino acids were discarded. The MANAFEST web application identified antigen-specific clonotypes by comparing peptide-stimulated wells against reference wells and other culture wells. Positive clones required FDR below 0.05, an odds ratio above 5, and productive frequency above 0.1% in at least two of three replicate wells. A clonotype counted as cross-reactive if it showed significant expansion both in the SARS-CoV-2 spike wells and in at least one common cold coronavirus spike condition. Using R version 3.6.1, CDR3 homology was evaluated through Levenshtein distances (stringdist) along with unrooted phylogenetic trees (ape). The public reads were run again by TCRdb, first through fastp at Q25 and then through MiXCR, and only productive beta chains were kept. Rows are unified per CDR3 protein, each entry keeping the most common DNA and genes. The authors' filters were not applied to this entry. Within this sample are about 14,000 distinct CDR3 sequences, with more than 25% of them counted one time only. The ten largest clonotypes hold roughly 15% of the sample.

This specimen's treatment or condition label, interpreted: roughly 10-day PBMC culture with coronavirus spike peptide pools or control peptides (ViraFEST assay). To expand antigen-specific T cells with peptide pools and then pick out the expanded clonotypes through TCR sequencing, the study relied on the ViraFEST assay. The convalescent patients' positive SARS-CoV-2 PCR tests fell between March and December 2020, which was before the Alpha, Beta and Delta variants emerged in the United States. Each well held 2.2 million or so PBMCs cultured in IMDM containing approximately 5% human AB serum and approximately 10 IU/ml IL-2, with around 9.7 ug/ml peptide pools added. Half of the culture medium was replaced with fresh IL-2-containing medium on days 3 and 7. After approximately 11 days of culture, CD4+ T cells were isolated by negative selection with the EasySep CD4+ T cell isolation kit. Ficoll-Paque Plus gradient centrifugation was used to isolate PBMCs from whole blood, and the isolated PBMCs were then either used fresh or cryopreserved at -140C. Each culture condition was generally run in triplicate wells.

Deletion took 0 bases off V and 7 bases off J, with a span of 12 bases between the germline ends. From a lookup of the germline V gene (reference sequence), CDR1 and CDR2 are DFQATT and SNEGSKA. The CDR3, cysteine through phenylalanine, is 13 amino acids long. This entry keeps only the CDR3 DNA: 39 bases, framed from base 1. This clonotype turned up a few times. This clone's antigen is unknown. Base qualities are not recorded, but no much larger clone differs from it by a single base. The sequence came from a human donor with COVID-19. The chain is encoded by TRBV20-1 joined to TRBJ1-1; TRBD1 could be the D gene, as 6 bases match. Sequenced: cultured CD4+ T cells from blood. The CDR3 region has the sequence CSARDLGGLEAFF. The nucleotide sequence reads as follows: TGCAGTGCTAGAGATCTCGGGGGCCTTGAAGCTTTCTTT.